The 31 T cell receptor beta chains reported below all come from one sample, sequenced in a study of human T cells and chemical hapten exposure. This sample's time point: pre-sensitization, week 0. The treatment here: therapeutic diphenylcyclopropenone sensitization with weekly scalp DPC. TCRdb processed the RACE reads anew with MiXCR; each CDR3 protein has one entry. The table has 180,000 or so distinct CDR3 sequences, around 30% seen once; the top ten hold under 3%. The sequences come from whole blood, collected in connection with sensitization to the hapten diphenylcyclopropenone (DPC). All receptors come from a woman in her 30s with alopecia areata. Some clones in this sample may be carry-over from other donors' samples.

This clonotype was observed a few times. This sequence joins TRBV14 and TRBJ1-4; 7 bases are shared with TRBD1. V shed 3 bases, J shed 5 bases, and the junction held 6 bases outside the gene matches. There are 15 residues in the CDR3. The V gene's germline CDR1 is SGHDN and CDR2 FVKESK. This CDR3 is CASSQGQLANEKLFF. Here the CDR3 DNA reads TGTGCCAGCAGCCAGGGACAGTTGGCAAATGAAAAACTGTTTTTT.

This clonotype was detected a few times. V and J are TRBV29-1 and TRBJ2-3; 9 positions agree with TRBD1. Germline lookup yields CDR1 SQVTM and CDR2 ANQGSEA. V was pared by 6 bases and J by 10 bases, with 17 bases of the junction left unmatched. This CDR3 is built from 15 residues. As DNA, the CDR3 is TGCAGCGTCGACCAGGGACAGGGTTATAGGACGGCGCAGTATTTT. Translation: CSVDQGQGYRTAQYF.

This clonotype appeared a few times. This chain links TRBV28 with TRBJ2-1; weak D call: TRBD1 (6 bases). The germline V gene encodes CDR1 MDHEN and CDR2 SYDVKM. Trimming left V 6 bases short and J 8 bases short, with 14 bases between. This CDR3 contains 13 residues. CDR3: CASSRTGSYEQFF. CDR3 nucleotide sequence: TGTGCCAGCAGCAGAACAGGGAGCTATGAGCAGTTCTTC.

CDR3 DNA: TGCGCCAGCAGCCAACAGAACAGGGGTGAAGCTTTCTTT. Protein: CASSQQNRGEAFF. The chain carries TRBV4-3 and TRBJ1-1, with 7 nucleotides matching TRBD1. Looked up from germline, CDR1 is LGHNA and CDR2 is YSLEER. The CDR3 is 13 amino acids. The V and J ends lost 2 bases and 7 bases, in that order; junction bases with no gene match: 4.

In this sample, this clonotype turned up a few times. J is TRBJ1-3 and V is TRBV2; no clear D gene. Germline V gene lookup returns CDR1 SNHLY and CDR2 FYNNEI. Between the trimmed V and J ends, which lost 4 bases and 4 bases, there was a span of 8 bases. CDR3 length equals 13 residues. The CDR3 protein is CASSGPWGNTIYF. The CDR3, as DNA: TGTGCCAGCAGTGGTCCATGGGGAAACACCATATATTTT.

This clonotype came up many times. The CDR3 here is CASTANVNVGQYF. CDR3 sequence (DNA): TGTGCCAGCACCGCAAACGTTAACGTGGGGCAGTACTTC. This chain uses TRBV28 with TRBJ2-7, with D unclear. Germline V gene data show CDR1 as MDHEN and CDR2 as SYDVKM. This CDR3 has 13 residues. V lost 7 bases to trimming and J lost 9 bases, with 19 bases between them.

This clonotype has more than one count but fewer than ten. The gene calls are TRBV7-3 and TRBJ1-1; D not resolved. Germline CDR1 SGHTA, CDR2 FQGTGA. The CDR3 is made up of 13 amino acids. Trimming removed 4 bases at V and 0 bases at J, with 6 bases between. DNA of the CDR3: TGTGCCAGCAGCTCTCAGGTGAACACTGAAGCTTTCTTT. Amino acid sequence: CASSSQVNTEAFF.

The V call is TRBV12-5, the J call TRBJ2-7, with TRBD2 matching 8 bases. Trimming at V came to 6 bases and at J to 1 base, leaving 2 bases not matched to a gene. The CDR3 contains 13 residues. Germline V gene sequence: CDR1 LGHNT, CDR2 FRNRAP. Here the CDR3 DNA reads TGTGCTAGTGGGACTAGCGCGTCCTACGAGCAGTACTTC. Translating gives CASGTSASYEQYF.

The chain is built from TRBV28 and TRBJ1-4; possible D gene TRBD1, 6 bases. The CDR3 extends over 14 amino acids. Germline V gene data show CDR1 as MDHEN and CDR2 as SYDVKM. Between the trimmed V and J ends, which lost 6 bases and 4 bases, there was a span of 12 bases. The CDR3 nucleotides are TGTGCCAGCAGCCGGGGGCCGATTAATGAAAAACTGTTTTTT. Translating it yields CASSRGPINEKLFF. Variable domain in full (rest from reference TRBV28 and TRBJ1-4): DVKVTQSSRYLVKRTGEKVFLECVQDMDHENMFWYRQDPGLGLRLIYFSYDVKMKEKGDIPEGYSVSREKKERFSLILESASTNQTSMYLCASSRGPINEKLFFGSGTQLSVL.

The V and J genes are TRBV9 and TRBJ2-1; D remains ambiguous. The germline V and J ends were trimmed by 7 bases and 9 bases, with 20 bases remaining between them. Germline CDR1 is SGDLS and CDR2 is YYNGEE. The CDR3 length is 14 residues. CDR3 sequence reads: CASGGGGLRSEQFF. The CDR3 DNA reads as TGTGCCAGCGGCGGTGGCGGTTTGAGAAGTGAGCAGTTCTTC.

This clonotype was counted only a few times. This chain connects TRBV28 to TRBJ2-7; 7 bases line up with TRBD2. CDR3 length equals 17 residues. Germline values: CDR1 MDHEN, CDR2 SYDVKM. The V segment lost 3 bases and the J segment 0 bases; nucleotides outside the gene matches: 11. In DNA form, the CDR3 reads TGTGCCAGCAGTTTCGCAGGTCGTGGCGGGAGCTCCTACGAGCAGTACTTC. Amino acid sequence: CASSFAGRGGSSYEQYF.

The rearrangement joins TRBV6-2 or TRBV6-3 to TRBJ2-1, with D tentatively TRBD1 (7 bases). The CDR3 covers 13 residues. V gave up 7 bases and J gave up 9 bases, with 16 bases separating them. The germline V gene has CDR1 MNHEY and CDR2 SVGEGT. The CDR3 region is CASNQGEVGEQFF. CDR3 DNA: TGTGCCAGCAATCAGGGGGAGGTAGGTGAGCAGTTCTTC.

The J gene is TRBJ2-5, the V gene TRBV28; D is unclear. This CDR3 is 12 amino acids long. V was cut by 1 base and J by 1 base, with 1 base left in between. Germline loops: CDR1 MDHEN, CDR2 SYDVKM. CDR3 coding DNA: TGTGCCAGCAGTTTATTCCAAGAGACCCAGTACTTC. Its translation is CASSLFQETQYF.

This clonotype turned up a few times. The V gene is TRBV7-8, the J gene TRBJ1-6, with no clear D. The CDR3 spans 18 residues. With 1 base removed from V and 0 bases from J, the gap between germline ends came to 13 bases. CDR1 is SGHVS, CDR2 FQNEAQ, per germline. CDR3 amino acids: CASSLVGQESSYNSPLHF. Written as DNA, the CDR3 is TGTGCCAGCAGCTTAGTGGGTCAAGAGAGCTCCTATAATTCACCCCTCCACTTT.

The chain is built from TRBV7-2 and TRBJ2-1; tentatively, D is TRBD1 or TRBD2 (6 bases each). Deletions cut 2 bases from V and 0 bases from J, with 11 bases between. CDR1 and CDR2 (germline): SGHTA, FQGNSA. The CDR3 sequence is 16 residues long. This CDR3 reads CASSLWGASSYNEQFF. CDR3 nucleotides: TGTGCCAGCAGCTTATGGGGGGCGAGCTCCTACAATGAGCAGTTCTTC. The whole variable domain, filled in from reference TRBV7-2 and TRBJ2-1, reads GAGVSQSPSNKVTEKGKDVELRCDPISGHTALYWYRQSLGQGLEFLIYFQGNSAPDKSGLPSDRFSAERTGGSVSTLTIQRTQQEDSAVYLCASSLWGASSYNEQFFGPGTRLTVL.

This clonotype was seen ten or more times. The rearrangement joins TRBV20-1 to TRBJ2-1; 8 bases are shared with TRBD2. The length of the CDR3 is 15 residues. J was trimmed by 7 bases and V by 0 bases; bases with no gene match: 8. Germline V gene sequence: CDR1 DFQATT, CDR2 SNEGSKA (reference sequence). The CDR3 here is CSARDGTRIQNEQFF. The CDR3 coding sequence is TGCAGTGCTAGAGACGGGACTAGAATTCAGAATGAGCAGTTCTTC.

In its sample, this clonotype was seen many times. The genes are TRBV20-1 and TRBJ1-6; 11 positions agree with TRBD1. CDR1 and CDR2 from the germline V gene are DFQATT and SNEGSKA (reference sequence). The CDR3 loop spans 16 amino acids. V lost 6 bases to trimming and J lost 7 bases; unmatched junction nucleotides: 11. This CDR3 reads CSASMGGTGGNSPLHF. The CDR3 DNA is TGCAGTGCCTCGATGGGGGGGACAGGGGGAAATTCACCCCTCCACTTT.

The chain links TRBV9 to TRBJ1-1; 8 nucleotides match TRBD1. Unmatched junction bases numbered 14, after V lost 4 bases and J lost 0 bases. The CDR3 consists of 18 residues. The germline CDR1 and CDR2 sequences are SGDLS and YYNGEE. The CDR3 region has the DNA TGTGCCAGCAGCCCTACCCCGGGCAGGGGGCCCCTGAACACTGAAGCTTTCTTT. This translates into CASSPTPGRGPLNTEAFF.

This chain joins TRBV6-2 or TRBV6-3 and TRBJ2-7; 7 bases map to TRBD2. The CDR3 loop spans 15 amino acids. Unmatched junction bases numbered 7, after V lost 0 bases and J lost 5 bases. Germline V lookup: CDR1 MNHEY, CDR2 SVGEGT. The CDR3 loop is CASSYSWGGPNEQYF. Here the CDR3 DNA reads TGTGCCAGCAGTTACTCGTGGGGAGGGCCCAACGAGCAGTACTTC.

This rearrangement joins TRBV28 to TRBJ1-1; 10 bases fit TRBD1. J gave up 9 bases and V 10 bases, and 5 bases lay outside the gene matches. Per the germline V gene, CDR1 is MDHEN and CDR2 is SYDVKM. The CDR3 is 11 amino acids. In DNA, the CDR3 is TGTGCCACCAATGACAGGGGGCAAGCTTTCTTT. The encoded protein is CATNDRGQAFF.

The V call is TRBV5-1, the J call TRBJ1-6; D is perhaps TRBD1 (5 bases). This CDR3 is built from 14 residues. Germline values: CDR1 SGHRS, CDR2 YFSETQ. Trimming shortened V by 4 bases and J by 11 bases, and 16 bases separated the two germline ends. CDR3 nucleotide sequence: TGCGCCAGCAGCCCGGGGACGGACGGCCCACCCCTCCACTTT. Its protein is CASSPGTDGPPLHF.

J is TRBJ2-3 and V is TRBV29-1, with 7 bases lining up with TRBD2. The CDR3 has 14 amino acids. From germline, CDR1 is SQVTM and CDR2 ANQGSEA. The V and J ends lost 6 bases and 0 bases, in that order; junction bases with no gene match: 6. The CDR3 DNA reads TGCAGCGTGGTAAGACTAGCTAGCACAGATACGCAGTATTTT. It is translated as CSVVRLASTDTQYF.

The rearrangement joins TRBV4-2 to TRBJ2-1, with 8 bases fitting TRBD1. CDR1 and CDR2 from the germline V gene are LGHNA and YNFKEQ. The CDR3 runs to 15 residues. V was pared by 3 bases and J by 5 bases, with 6 bases of the junction left unmatched. DNA of the CDR3: TGTGCCAGCAGCCAGGGACGGACAGGGAACAATGAGCAGTTCTTC. Residues: CASSQGRTGNNEQFF.

The chain is built from TRBV29-1 and TRBJ2-5; 9 bases match TRBD2. This CDR3 contains 17 residues. The junction had 21 bases not matched to a gene; V was cut back by 6 bases and J by 7 bases. Germline lookup yields CDR1 SQVTM and CDR2 ANQGSEA. The CDR3 region has the DNA TGCAGCGTCGCCGGCGGGGATAGACTAGCGGCCGGGGGGACCCAGTACTTC. Translating it yields CSVAGGDRLAAGGTQYF.

This clonotype has just a few counts. The gene calls are TRBV6-2 or TRBV6-3 and TRBJ1-5, with D perhaps matching TRBD1 (5 bases). CDR3 length: 16 amino acids. Trimming left V 4 bases short and J 3 bases short, with 16 bases between. CDR1 and CDR2 from the germline V gene are MNHEY and SVGEGT. Written as DNA, the CDR3 is TGTGCCAGCAGTTTGTTCGGGACGAATTTCAATCAGCCCCAGCATTTT. This gives the protein CASSLFGTNFNQPQHF.

The chain uses TRBV20-1 and TRBJ2-5, with D possibly being TRBD2 (6 bases). The CDR3 is made up of 14 amino acids. Germline lookup yields CDR1 DFQATT and CDR2 SNEGSKA (reference sequence). With 3 bases removed from V and 4 bases from J, the gap between germline ends came to 15 bases. CDR3 loop: CSASNRGGVETQYF. In DNA form, the CDR3 reads TGCAGTGCTAGTAACCGCGGCGGGGTAGAGACCCAGTACTTC.

The genes are TRBV18 and TRBJ1-2; a possible D gene is TRBD1 (5 bases). Germline lookup yields CDR1 KGHSH and CDR2 LQKENI. This CDR3 comprises 17 residues. V lost 1 base and J lost 7, with 22 bases in between. This chain's CDR3 is CASSPRGAAGGVVGYTF. The CDR3 nucleotides are TGTGCCAGCTCACCACGGGGCGCGGCAGGTGGAGTCGTTGGCTACACCTTC.

The chain couples TRBV10-3 to TRBJ1-6; 7 bases match TRBD1. V lost 6 bases to trimming and J lost 5 bases; unmatched junction nucleotides: 7. CDR1 and CDR2 (germline): ENHRY, SYGVKD. The CDR3 has 15 amino acids. The CDR3 loop is CAIRPGTADNSPLHF. The CDR3 bases are TGTGCCATCAGACCTGGGACAGCAGATAATTCACCCCTCCACTTT.

In its sample, this clonotype was seen a few times. This chain connects TRBV2 to TRBJ1-1; D might be TRBD1 (5 bases). In germline, CDR1 is SNHLY, CDR2 FYNNEI. V was clipped by 2 bases and J by 12 bases, with 13 bases between them. This CDR3 comprises 12 residues. The CDR3 DNA sequence: TGTGCCAGCAGTGAAAGTCAGGGCAGAACTTTCTTT. Translated: CASSESQGRTFF.

The sample holds a few counts of this clonotype. The chain links TRBV11-2 to TRBJ1-1; D call uncertain. The CDR3 extends over 15 amino acids. Germline V CDR1 and CDR2: SGHAT, FQNNGV. V was pared by 2 bases and J by 1 base, with 11 bases between. CDR3 loop: CASSLRPTGNTEAFF. For the CDR3, the DNA is TGTGCCAGCAGCTTACGGCCCACGGGGAACACTGAAGCTTTCTTT.

The gene calls are TRBV5-1 and TRBJ2-1, with D unclear. The germline CDR1 and CDR2 sequences are SGHRS and YFSETQ. The CDR3 runs to 17 residues. V lost 0 bases to trimming and J lost 3 bases, with 16 bases between them. The CDR3 loop reads CASSLAGSVSFYNEQFF. DNA for the CDR3: TGCGCCAGCAGCTTGGCCGGGTCCGTCTCCTTCTACAATGAGCAGTTCTTC.